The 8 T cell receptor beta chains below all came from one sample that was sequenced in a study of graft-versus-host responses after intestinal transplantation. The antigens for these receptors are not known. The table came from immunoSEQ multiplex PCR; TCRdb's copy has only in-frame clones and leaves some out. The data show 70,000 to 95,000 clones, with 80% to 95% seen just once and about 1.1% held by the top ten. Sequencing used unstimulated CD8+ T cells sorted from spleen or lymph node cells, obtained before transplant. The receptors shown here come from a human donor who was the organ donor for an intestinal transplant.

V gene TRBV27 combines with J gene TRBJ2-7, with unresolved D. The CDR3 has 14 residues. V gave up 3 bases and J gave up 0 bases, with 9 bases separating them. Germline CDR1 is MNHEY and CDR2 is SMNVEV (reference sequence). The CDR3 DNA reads TGTGCCAGCAGTTTCGCCAGGTACTCCTACGAGCAGTACTTC. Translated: CASSFARYSYEQYF.

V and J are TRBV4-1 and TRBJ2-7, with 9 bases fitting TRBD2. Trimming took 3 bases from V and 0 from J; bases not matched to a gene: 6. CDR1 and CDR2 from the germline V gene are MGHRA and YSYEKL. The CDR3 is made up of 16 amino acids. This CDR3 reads CASSQATSGFSYEQYF. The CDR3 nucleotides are TGCGCCAGCAGCCAGGCTACTAGCGGGTTCTCCTACGAGCAGTACTTC.

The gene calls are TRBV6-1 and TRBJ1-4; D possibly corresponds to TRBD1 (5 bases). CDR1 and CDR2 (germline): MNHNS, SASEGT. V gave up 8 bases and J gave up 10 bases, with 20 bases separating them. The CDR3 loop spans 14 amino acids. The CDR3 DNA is TGTGCCAGCGGGCTGGGGGACTATGGGGGAAAACTGTTTTTT. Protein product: CASGLGDYGGKLFF.

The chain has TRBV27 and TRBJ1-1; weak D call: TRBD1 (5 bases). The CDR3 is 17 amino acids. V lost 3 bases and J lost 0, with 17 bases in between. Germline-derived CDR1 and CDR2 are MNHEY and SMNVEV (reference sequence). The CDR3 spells CASSLNFKGRVNTEAFF. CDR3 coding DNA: TGTGCCAGCAGTTTGAATTTCAAGGGGAGGGTGAACACTGAAGCTTTCTTT.

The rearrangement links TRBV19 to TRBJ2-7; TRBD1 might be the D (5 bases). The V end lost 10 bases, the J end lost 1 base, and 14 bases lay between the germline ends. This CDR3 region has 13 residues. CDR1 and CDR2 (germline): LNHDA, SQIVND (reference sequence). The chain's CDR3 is CATRRGPSYEQYF. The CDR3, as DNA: TGTGCCACTAGAAGGGGCCCTTCCTACGAGCAGTACTTC.

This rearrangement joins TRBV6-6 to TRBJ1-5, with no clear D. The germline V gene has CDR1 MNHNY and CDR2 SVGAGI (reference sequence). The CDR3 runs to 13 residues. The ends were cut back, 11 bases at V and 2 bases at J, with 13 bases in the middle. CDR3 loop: CAVLSGGNQPQHF. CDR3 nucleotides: TGTGCCGTCCTTTCCGGGGGCAATCAGCCCCAGCATTTT.

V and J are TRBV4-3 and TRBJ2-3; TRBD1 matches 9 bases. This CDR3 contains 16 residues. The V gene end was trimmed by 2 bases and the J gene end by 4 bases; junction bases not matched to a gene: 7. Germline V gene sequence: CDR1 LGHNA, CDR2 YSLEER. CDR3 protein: CASSQRDRDLSDTQYF. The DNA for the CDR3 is TGCGCCAGCAGCCAACGGGACAGGGATTTGTCAGATACGCAGTATTTT.

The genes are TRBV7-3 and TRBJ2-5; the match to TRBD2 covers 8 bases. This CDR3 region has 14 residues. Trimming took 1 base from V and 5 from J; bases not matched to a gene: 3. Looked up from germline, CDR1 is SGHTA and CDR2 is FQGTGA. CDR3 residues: CASSLNGGGETQYF. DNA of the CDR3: TGTGCCAGCAGCTTAAACGGGGGGGGCGAGACCCAGTACTTC.